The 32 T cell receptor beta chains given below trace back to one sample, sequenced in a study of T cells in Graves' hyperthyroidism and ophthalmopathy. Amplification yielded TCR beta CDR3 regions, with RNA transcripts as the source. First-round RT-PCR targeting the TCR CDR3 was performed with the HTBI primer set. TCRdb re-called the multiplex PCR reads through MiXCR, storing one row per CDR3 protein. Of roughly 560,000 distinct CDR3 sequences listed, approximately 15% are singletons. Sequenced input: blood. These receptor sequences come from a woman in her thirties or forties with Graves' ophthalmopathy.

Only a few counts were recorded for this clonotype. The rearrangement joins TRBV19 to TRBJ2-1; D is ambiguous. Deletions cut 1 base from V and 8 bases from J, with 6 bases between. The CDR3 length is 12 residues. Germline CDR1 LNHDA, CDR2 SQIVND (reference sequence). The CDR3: CASSIGYYEQFF. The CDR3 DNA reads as TGTGCCAGTAGTATAGGTTACTATGAGCAGTTCTTC.

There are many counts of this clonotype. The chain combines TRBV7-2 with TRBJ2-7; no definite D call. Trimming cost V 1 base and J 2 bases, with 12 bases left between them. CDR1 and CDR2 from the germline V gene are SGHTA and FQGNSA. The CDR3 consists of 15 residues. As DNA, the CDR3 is TGTGCCAGCAGCTTAGGCCCGACGGCAGCCTACGAGCAGTACTTC. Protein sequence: CASSLGPTAAYEQYF.

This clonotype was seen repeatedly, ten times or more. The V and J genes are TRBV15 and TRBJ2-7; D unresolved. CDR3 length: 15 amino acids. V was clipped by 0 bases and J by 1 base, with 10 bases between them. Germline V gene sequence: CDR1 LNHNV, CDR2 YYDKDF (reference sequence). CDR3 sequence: CATSRDRLGSYEQYF. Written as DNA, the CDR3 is TGTGCCACCAGCAGAGACAGGCTTGGATCCTACGAGCAGTACTTC. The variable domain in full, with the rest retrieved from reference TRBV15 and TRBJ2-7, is DAMVIQNPRYQVTQFGKPVTLSCSQTLNHNVMYWYQQKSSQAPKLLFHYYDKDFNNEADTPDNFQSRRPNTSFCFLDIRSPGLGDTAMYLCATSRDRLGSYEQYFGPGTRLTVT.

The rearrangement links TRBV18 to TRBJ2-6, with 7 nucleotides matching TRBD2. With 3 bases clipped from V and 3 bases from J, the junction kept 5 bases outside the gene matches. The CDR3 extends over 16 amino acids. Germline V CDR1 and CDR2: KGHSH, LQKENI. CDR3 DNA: TGTGCCAGCTCACCCCGGGGAGGGGTTGGGGCCAACGTCCTGACTTTC. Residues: CASSPRGGVGANVLTF.

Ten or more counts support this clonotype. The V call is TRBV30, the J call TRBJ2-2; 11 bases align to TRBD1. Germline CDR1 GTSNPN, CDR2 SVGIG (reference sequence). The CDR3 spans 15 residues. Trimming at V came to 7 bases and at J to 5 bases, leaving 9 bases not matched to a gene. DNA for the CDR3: TGTGCCTCCACCGGGACAGGGGGAAGAACCGGGGAGCTGTTTTTT. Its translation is CASTGTGGRTGELFF.

Written as DNA, the CDR3 is TGTGCCAGCACTCTCCCAGGGGGCTCCTACGAGCAGTACTTC. This gives the protein CASTLPGGSYEQYF. The genes are TRBV28 and TRBJ2-7, with 7 bases aligning to TRBD1. The V gene's germline CDR1 is MDHEN and CDR2 SYDVKM. CDR3 length: 14 residues. V shed 7 bases and J 0 bases; nucleotides not matched to a gene: 6.

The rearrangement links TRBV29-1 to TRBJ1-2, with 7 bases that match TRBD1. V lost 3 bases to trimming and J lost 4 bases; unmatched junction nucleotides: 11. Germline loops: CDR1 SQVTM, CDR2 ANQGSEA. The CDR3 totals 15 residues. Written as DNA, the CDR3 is TGCAGCGTTGACGACCCCTTGGGACAGTCCTATGGCTACACCTTC. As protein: CSVDDPLGQSYGYTF.

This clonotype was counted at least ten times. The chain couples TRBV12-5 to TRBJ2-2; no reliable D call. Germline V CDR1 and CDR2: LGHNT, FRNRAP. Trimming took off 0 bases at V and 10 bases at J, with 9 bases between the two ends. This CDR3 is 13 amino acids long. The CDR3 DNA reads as TGTGCTAGTGGTTTGGTCCCGTTCCCGGAGCTGTTTTTT. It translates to CASGLVPFPELFF.

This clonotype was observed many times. The CDR3 DNA reads TGTGCCAGCAGTTCGACAGGGACCAAAAACATTCAGTACTTC. Protein product: CASSSTGTKNIQYF. The V gene is TRBV6-2 or TRBV6-3, the J gene TRBJ2-4; 7 positions match TRBD1. Germline-derived CDR1 and CDR2 are MNHEY and SVGEGT. This CDR3 is 14 amino acids long. The V and J ends lost 4 bases and 2 bases, in that order; junction bases with no gene match: 2.

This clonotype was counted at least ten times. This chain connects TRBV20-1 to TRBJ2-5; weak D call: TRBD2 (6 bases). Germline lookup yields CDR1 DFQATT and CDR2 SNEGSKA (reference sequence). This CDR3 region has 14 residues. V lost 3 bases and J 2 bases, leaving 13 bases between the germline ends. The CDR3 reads CSASLGGVQETQYF. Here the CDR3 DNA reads TGCAGTGCTAGCTTGGGCGGGGTGCAAGAGACCCAGTACTTC.

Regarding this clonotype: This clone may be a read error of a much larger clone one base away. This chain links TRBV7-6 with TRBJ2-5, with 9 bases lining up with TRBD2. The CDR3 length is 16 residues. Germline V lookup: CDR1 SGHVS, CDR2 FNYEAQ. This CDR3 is CASSLALAGYQETKYF. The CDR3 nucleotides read TGTGCCAGCAGCTTAGCCCTAGCGGGATACCAAGAGACCAAGTACTTC.

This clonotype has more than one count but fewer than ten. This chain's CDR3 is CASSLERGRVHEQYF. In DNA, the CDR3 is TGTGCCAGCAGCTTAGAGAGAGGGAGGGTCCACGAGCAGTACTTC. This rearrangement joins TRBV28 to TRBJ2-7; TRBD2 agrees at 7 bases. Germline V gene sequence: CDR1 MDHEN, CDR2 SYDVKM. V trimming: 6 bases; J trimming: 5 bases; junction bases outside the gene matches: 13. The length of the CDR3 is 15 residues.

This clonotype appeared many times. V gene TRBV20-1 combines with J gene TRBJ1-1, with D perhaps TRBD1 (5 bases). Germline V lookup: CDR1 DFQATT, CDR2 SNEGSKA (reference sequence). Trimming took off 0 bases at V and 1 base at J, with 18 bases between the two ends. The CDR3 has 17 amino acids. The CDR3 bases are TGCAGTGCTAGAGATAGCAGACAGTTTGGGTGGAACACTGAAGCTTTCTTT. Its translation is CSARDSRQFGWNTEAFF.

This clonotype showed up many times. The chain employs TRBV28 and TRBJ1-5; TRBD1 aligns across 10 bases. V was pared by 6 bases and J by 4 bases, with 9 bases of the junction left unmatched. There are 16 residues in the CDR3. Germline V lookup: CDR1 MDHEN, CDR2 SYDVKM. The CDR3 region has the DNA TGTGCCAGCAGGCCCGACAGGGGGCTTCGGAATCAGCCCCAGCATTTT. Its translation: CASRPDRGLRNQPQHF.

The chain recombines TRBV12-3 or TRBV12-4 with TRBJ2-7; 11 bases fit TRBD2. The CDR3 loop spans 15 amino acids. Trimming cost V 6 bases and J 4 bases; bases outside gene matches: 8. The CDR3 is CASSSGLADLYEQYF. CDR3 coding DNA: TGTGCCAGCAGCTCGGGACTAGCGGACCTATACGAGCAGTACTTC.

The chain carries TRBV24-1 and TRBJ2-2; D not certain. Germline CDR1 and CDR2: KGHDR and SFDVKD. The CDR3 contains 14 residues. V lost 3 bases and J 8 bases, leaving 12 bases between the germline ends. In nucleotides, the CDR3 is TGTGCCACCAGTGATCCCTTTCGGGCGGGGGAGCTGTTTTTT. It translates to CATSDPFRAGELFF.

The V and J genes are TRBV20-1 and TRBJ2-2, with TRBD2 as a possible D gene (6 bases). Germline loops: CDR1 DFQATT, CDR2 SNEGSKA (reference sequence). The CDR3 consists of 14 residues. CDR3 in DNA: TGCGGCACCCGTAGCGGAGTGGAAACCGGGGAGCTGTTTTTT. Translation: CGTRSGVETGELFF.

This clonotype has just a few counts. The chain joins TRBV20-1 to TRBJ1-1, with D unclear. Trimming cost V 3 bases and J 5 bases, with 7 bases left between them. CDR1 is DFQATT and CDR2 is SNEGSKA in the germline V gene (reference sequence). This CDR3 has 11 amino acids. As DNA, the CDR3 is TGCAGTGCTAGTGTCTGGACTGAAGCTTTCTTT. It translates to CSASVWTEAFF.

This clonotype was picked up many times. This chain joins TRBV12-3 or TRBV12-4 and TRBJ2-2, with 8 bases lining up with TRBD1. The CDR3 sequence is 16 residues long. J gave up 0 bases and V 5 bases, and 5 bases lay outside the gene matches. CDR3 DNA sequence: TGTGCCAGCAGTCGGGACAGGACCGCGAACACCGGGGAGCTGTTTTTT. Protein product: CASSRDRTANTGELFF.

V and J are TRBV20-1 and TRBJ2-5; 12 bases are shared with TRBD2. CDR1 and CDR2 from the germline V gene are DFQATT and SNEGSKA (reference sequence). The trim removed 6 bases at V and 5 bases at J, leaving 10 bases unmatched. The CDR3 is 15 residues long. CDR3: CSAASGRAWGETQYF. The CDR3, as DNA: TGCAGTGCCGCTAGCGGGAGGGCCTGGGGGGAGACCCAGTACTTC.

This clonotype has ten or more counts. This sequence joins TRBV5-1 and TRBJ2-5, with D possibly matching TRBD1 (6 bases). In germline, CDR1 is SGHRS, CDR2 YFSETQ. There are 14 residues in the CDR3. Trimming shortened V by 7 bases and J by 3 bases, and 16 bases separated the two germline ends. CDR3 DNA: TGCGCCAGCTGCCCCGGGACACCCGAAGAGACCCAGTACTTC. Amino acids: CASCPGTPEETQYF.

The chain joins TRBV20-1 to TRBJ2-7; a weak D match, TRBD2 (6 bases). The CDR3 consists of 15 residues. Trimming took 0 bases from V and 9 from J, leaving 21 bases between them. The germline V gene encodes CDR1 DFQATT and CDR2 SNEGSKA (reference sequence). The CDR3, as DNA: TGCAGTGCTAGAGATCCTAGCGCTGGGAACGGGGGGCAGTACTTC. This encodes CSARDPSAGNGGQYF.

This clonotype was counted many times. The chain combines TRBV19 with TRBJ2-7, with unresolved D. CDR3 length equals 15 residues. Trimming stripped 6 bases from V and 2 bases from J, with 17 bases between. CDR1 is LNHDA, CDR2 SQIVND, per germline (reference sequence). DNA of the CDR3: TGTGCCAGTAGATACAAAGGCGTCGTTACCTACGAGCAGTACTTC. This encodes CASRYKGVVTYEQYF.

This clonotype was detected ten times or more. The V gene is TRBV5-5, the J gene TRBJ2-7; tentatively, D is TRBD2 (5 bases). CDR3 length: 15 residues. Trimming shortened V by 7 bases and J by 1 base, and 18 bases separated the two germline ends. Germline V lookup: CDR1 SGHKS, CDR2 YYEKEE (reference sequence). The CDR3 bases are TGTGCCAGCTCCTTGGAGGCCGAGAGGTCCTACGAGCAGTACTTC. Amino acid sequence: CASSLEAERSYEQYF.

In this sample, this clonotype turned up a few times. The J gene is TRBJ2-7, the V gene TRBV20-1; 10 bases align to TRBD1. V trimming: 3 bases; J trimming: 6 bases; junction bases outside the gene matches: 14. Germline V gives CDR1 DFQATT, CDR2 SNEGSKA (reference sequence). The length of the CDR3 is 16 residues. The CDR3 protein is CSASPDRGTGVFEQYF. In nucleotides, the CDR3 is TGCAGTGCTAGCCCAGACCGCGGGACAGGGGTTTTCGAGCAGTACTTC.

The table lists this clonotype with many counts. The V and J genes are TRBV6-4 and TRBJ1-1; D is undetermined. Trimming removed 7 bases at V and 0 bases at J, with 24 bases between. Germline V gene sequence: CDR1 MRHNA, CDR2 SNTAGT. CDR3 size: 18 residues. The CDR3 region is CASTDLTRGYRMNTEAFF. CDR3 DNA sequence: TGTGCCAGCACCGATCTTACACGTGGCTACAGAATGAACACTGAAGCTTTCTTT.

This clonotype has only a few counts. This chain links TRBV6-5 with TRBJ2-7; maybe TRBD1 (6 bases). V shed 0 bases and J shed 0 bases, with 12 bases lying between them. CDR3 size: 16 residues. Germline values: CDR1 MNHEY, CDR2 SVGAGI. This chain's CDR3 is CASSYSMGTSSYEQYF. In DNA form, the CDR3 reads TGTGCCAGCAGTTACTCGATGGGGACAAGCTCCTACGAGCAGTACTTC.

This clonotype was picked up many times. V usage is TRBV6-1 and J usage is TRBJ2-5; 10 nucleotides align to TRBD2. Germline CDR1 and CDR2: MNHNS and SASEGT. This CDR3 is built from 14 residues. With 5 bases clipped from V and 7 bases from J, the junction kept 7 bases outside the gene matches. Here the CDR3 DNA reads TGTGCCAGCAGTAAGGCTAGCGGGGGTCGGACCCAGTACTTC. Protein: CASSKASGGRTQYF.

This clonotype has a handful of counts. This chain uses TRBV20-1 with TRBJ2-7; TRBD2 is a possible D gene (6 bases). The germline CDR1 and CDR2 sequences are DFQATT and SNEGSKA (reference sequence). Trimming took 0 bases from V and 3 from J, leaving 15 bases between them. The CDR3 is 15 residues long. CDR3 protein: CSARDNQLARYEQYF. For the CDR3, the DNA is TGCAGTGCTAGAGATAACCAACTAGCCCGCTACGAGCAGTACTTC.

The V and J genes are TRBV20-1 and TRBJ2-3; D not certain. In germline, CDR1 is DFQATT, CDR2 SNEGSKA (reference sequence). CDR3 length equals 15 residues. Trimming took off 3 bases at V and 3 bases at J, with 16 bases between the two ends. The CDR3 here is CSARRLEDLTDTQYF. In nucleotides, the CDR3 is TGCAGTGCTAGGCGCCTAGAGGATTTGACAGATACGCAGTATTTT.

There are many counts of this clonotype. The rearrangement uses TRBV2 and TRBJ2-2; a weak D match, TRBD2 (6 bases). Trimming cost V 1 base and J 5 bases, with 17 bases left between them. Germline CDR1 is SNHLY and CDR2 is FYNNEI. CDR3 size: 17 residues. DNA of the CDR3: TGTGCCAGCAGTGAAGTGTTATGGGGGGTTCGGACCGGGGAGCTGTTTTTT. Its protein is CASSEVLWGVRTGELFF.

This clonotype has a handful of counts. The CDR3 reads CASSPRTRGETQYF. CDR3 nucleotide sequence: TGTGCCAGCAGCCCCCGGACGAGGGGGGAGACCCAGTACTTC. The chain combines TRBV7-9 with TRBJ2-5; D may be TRBD1 (6 bases). Looked up from germline, CDR1 is SEHNR and CDR2 is FQNEAQ (reference sequence). The V and J ends lost 5 bases and 5 bases respectively, with 15 bases between them. The CDR3 totals 14 residues.